These T cell receptor beta chains were read from a single sample in a study of regulatory T cells in long-lasting Graves disease. From the multiplex PCR reads, TCRdb called clonotypes with MiXCR, one entry per CDR3 protein. Of around 450,000 distinct CDR3 sequences listed, about 16% are singletons. These data were likewise used in another study, on T cells in Graves' hyperthyroidism and ophthalmopathy.

The material was peripheral blood mononuclear cells (PBMCs), obtained at new diagnosis, from a patient treated with antithyroid drugs. The receptors come from a man aged 40-49 years with Graves disease. Both conserved end residues are part of each CDR3. Each record gives: V gene, J gene, D gene, clone size, CDR3 protein, CDR3 DNA. D genes are given only for firm matches. Part of the rows lack a size; the others show once, few, many or a class for expanded clones.

V: TRBV28; J: TRBJ2-3; D: .; size: many; CDR3: CASRPSVRAGTDTQYF; DNA: TGTGCCAGCAGGCCCTCGGTACGGGCTGGCACAGATACGCAGTATTTT
V: TRBV4-1; J: TRBJ1-3; D: .; size: .; CDR3: CASSQEVAQASFGNTIYF; DNA: TGCGCCAGCAGCCAAGAGGTGGCACAGGCATCTTTCGGAAACACCATATATTTT
V: TRBV3-1; J: TRBJ2-5; D: TRBD2; size: .; CDR3: CASSQVEASGRMETQYF; DNA: TGTGCCAGCAGCCAAGTTGAGGCTAGCGGGAGGATGGAGACCCAGTACTTC
V: TRBV10-3; J: TRBJ1-1; D: .; size: few; CDR3: CAISEELTEAFF; DNA: TGTGCCATCAGTGAAGAACTCACTGAAGCTTTCTTT
V: TRBV5-1; J: TRBJ1-4; D: TRBD1; size: .; CDR3: CASSGDGQGTEKLFF; DNA: TGCGCCAGCAGCGGTGATGGACAGGGGACGGAAAAACTGTTTTTT
V: TRBV2; J: TRBJ2-5; D: .; size: many; CDR3: CASSVGGETQYF; DNA: TGTGCCAGCAGTGTGGGGGGCGAGACCCAGTACTTC
V: TRBV24-1; J: TRBJ1-2; D: TRBD1; size: many; CDR3: CATSDSRDRGIYGYTF; DNA: TGTGCCACCAGTGATTCCCGGGACAGGGGGATCTATGGCTACACCTTC
V: TRBV7-9; J: TRBJ1-3; D: TRBD1; size: many; CDR3: CASTKRQGTGNTIYF; DNA: TGTGCCAGCACCAAGAGACAGGGGACTGGAAACACCATATATTTT
V: TRBV20-1; J: TRBJ1-5; D: .; size: few; CDR3: CSARERGRSDNQPQHF; DNA: TGCAGTGCTAGAGAACGCGGAAGGTCAGACAATCAGCCCCAGCATTTT
V: TRBV7-6; J: TRBJ2-7; D: .; size: few; CDR3: CASSLGEAAEQYF; DNA: TGTGCCAGCAGCTTAGGGGAGGCTGCCGAGCAGTACTTC
V: TRBV28; J: TRBJ2-7; D: .; size: .; CDR3: CTSSSFTGPYEQCF; DNA: TGTACCAGCAGTTCCTTCACAGGTCCCTACGAGCAGTGCTTC
V: TRBV5-4; J: TRBJ2-2; D: .; size: many; CDR3: CASSLAGVGGLFF; DNA: TGTGCCAGCAGCTTGGCCGGCGTGGGCGGGCTGTTTTTT
V: TRBV5-1; J: TRBJ2-7; D: TRBD2; size: many; CDR3: CASSLSSIAGGREPYEQYF; DNA: TGCGCCAGCAGCTTGTCTTCAATAGCGGGAGGACGAGAACCCTACGAGCAGTACTTC
V: TRBV2; J: TRBJ2-1; D: .; size: many; CDR3: CASSPRLVGEQFF; DNA: TGTGCCAGCAGCCCGAGACTAGTCGGTGAGCAGTTCTTC
V: TRBV30; J: TRBJ2-7; D: .; size: .; CDR3: CACTSGTSYGQYF; DNA: TGTGCCTGCACATCAGGGACTTCCTACGGGCAGTACTTC
V: TRBV12-3/TRBV12-4; J: TRBJ2-1; D: TRBD2; size: many; CDR3: CASRYSGGSYNEQFF; DNA: TGTGCCAGCAGATATAGCGGGGGCTCCTACAATGAGCAGTTCTTC
V: TRBV7-3; J: TRBJ1-1; D: .; size: few; CDR3: CASSLRGTLNTEAFF; DNA: TGTGCCAGCAGCTTAAGAGGCACCCTGAACACTGAAGCTTTCTTT
V: TRBV5-1; J: TRBJ1-2; D: TRBD1; size: .; CDR3: CASSRTGTDYGYTF; DNA: TGCGCCAGCAGCAGGACCGGGACAGACTATGGCTACACCTTC
V: TRBV6-1; J: TRBJ1-2; D: .; size: .; CDR3: CASSHSREDGYTF; DNA: TGTGCCAGCAGTCATAGCAGGGAGGATGGCTACACCTTC
V: TRBV28; J: TRBJ2-7; D: TRBD2; size: many; CDR3: CASSLVASGRYEQYF; DNA: TGTGCCAGCAGTTTGGTGGCTAGCGGGAGGTACGAGCAGTACTTC
V: TRBV29-1; J: TRBJ2-1; D: TRBD2; size: many; CDR3: CSVASGSVREQFF; DNA: TGCAGCGTTGCTAGCGGGAGTGTAAGAGAGCAGTTCTTC
V: TRBV10-1; J: TRBJ2-1; D: .; size: few; CDR3: CASSESLGDEQFF; DNA: TGCGCCAGCAGTGAGTCGTTAGGTGATGAGCAGTTCTTC
V: TRBV27; J: TRBJ1-4; D: TRBD1; size: few; CDR3: CASREQGSWEKLFF; DNA: TGTGCCAGCAGAGAACAGGGGAGTTGGGAAAAACTGTTTTTT
V: TRBV6-1; J: TRBJ2-5; D: TRBD2; size: few; CDR3: CASSTVPSGRRQETQYF; DNA: TGTGCCAGCAGTACTGTACCTAGCGGGAGACGCCAAGAGACCCAGTACTTC
V: TRBV7-2; J: TRBJ2-7; D: .; size: many; CDR3: CASSLDPADYEQYF; DNA: TGTGCCAGCAGCTTAGATCCAGCGGACTACGAGCAGTACTTC
V: TRBV2; J: TRBJ2-7; D: .; size: many; CDR3: CASSEALLVSYEQYF; DNA: TGTGCCAGCAGTGAAGCGCTGCTAGTCTCCTACGAGCAGTACTTC
V: TRBV6-1; J: TRBJ2-1; D: .; size: many; CDR3: CATGAVSSYNEQFF; DNA: TGTGCCACCGGAGCGGTCAGCTCCTACAATGAGCAGTTCTTC
V: TRBV20-1; J: TRBJ2-7; D: TRBD2; size: .; CDR3: CSAAGTSGKYSTYEQYF; DNA: TGCAGTGCCGCCGGGACTAGCGGGAAATACTCGACCTACGAGCAGTACTTC
V: TRBV11-2; J: TRBJ1-5; D: TRBD1; size: many; CDR3: CASSLGTGKGQPQHF; DNA: TGTGCCAGCAGCTTGGGGACAGGGAAAGGTCAGCCCCAGCATTTT
V: TRBV13; J: TRBJ1-4; D: .; size: few; CDR3: CASSYGTADEKLFF; DNA: TGTGCCAGCAGCTACGGAACCGCTGATGAAAAACTGTTTTTT
V: TRBV5-1; J: TRBJ2-7; D: .; size: few; CDR3: CASRRGTDHFYEQYF; DNA: TGTGCCAGCAGACGGGGGACAGATCATTTCTACGAGCAGTACTTC
V: TRBV20-1; J: TRBJ2-4; D: TRBD2; size: many; CDR3: CSAGRGAGGPSKNIQYF; DNA: TGCAGTGCTGGAAGGGGGGCGGGAGGGCCTTCCAAAAACATTCAGTACTTC
V: TRBV7-9; J: TRBJ2-7; D: TRBD2; size: .; CDR3: CASSPLGISGSWYNEQYF; DNA: TGTGCCAGCAGCCCCCTTGGGATAAGCGGGAGCTGGTACAATGAGCAGTACTTC
V: TRBV30; J: TRBJ2-2; D: .; size: few; CDR3: CAWNTPGGELFF; DNA: TGTGCCTGGAATACCCCGGGCGGGGAGCTGTTTTTT
V: TRBV3-1; J: TRBJ2-7; D: TRBD1; size: .; CDR3: CASSHRRTGGSLGYEQYF; DNA: TGTGCCAGCAGCCATCGACGGACAGGGGGCTCGTTAGGCTACGAGCAGTACTTC
V: TRBV2; J: TRBJ2-6; D: .; size: many; CDR3: CARGTGRGANVLTF; DNA: TGTGCCAGGGGGACCGGGCGTGGGGCCAACGTCCTGACTTTC
V: TRBV6-2/TRBV6-3; J: TRBJ2-7; D: .; size: many; CDR3: CASSTVIGEQYF; DNA: TGTGCCAGCAGTACGGTAATCGGCGAGCAGTACTTC